Listed below are T cell receptor beta chains from one sample, sequenced in a study of identical twins. TCRdb ran MiXCR on the 5' RACE reads and lists one entry per CDR3 protein. This sample has 400,000 to 550,000 distinct CDR3 sequences; more than 20% occur once, and the top ten carry 2.9%. These sequences were also reported in another study, on T cells expressing NK-cell markers.

The source material was CD4+ T cells sorted from blood. These receptors originate from a young woman in good health. Each CDR3 is given with its conserved first and last residue. D genes are given only for firm matches. A clone size is listed for some rows: how often the clone was seen (once, few, many), or a class if it is expanded.

-	-	TRBV7-8	TRBJ1-2	14	TGTGCCAGCAGCTTTAGAGACAGACTCTATGGCTACACCTTC	CASSFRDRLYGYTF
few	TRBD2	TRBV7-2	TRBJ2-7	16	TGTGCCAGCAGCTTCGGGACTAGCGGGACTATATACGAGCAGTACTTC	CASSFGTSGTIYEQYF
few	TRBD2	TRBV12-3/TRBV12-4	TRBJ2-7	13	TGTGCCAGCAGGACTAGCGGGTTGTACGAGCAGTACTTC	CASRTSGLYEQYF
-	-	TRBV29-1	TRBJ2-3	12	TGCAGCGTTGAGGCGGCCACAGATACGCAGTATTTT	CSVEAATDTQYF
few	TRBD1	TRBV20-1	TRBJ1-1	12	TGCAGTGCTACTACAGGGGATTCTGAAGCTTTCTTT	CSATTGDSEAFF
-	-	TRBV20-1	TRBJ1-6	13	TGCAGTGCCTTTGGGGGGGCCGGTTCACCCCTCCACTTT	CSAFGGAGSPLHF
many	-	TRBV18	TRBJ2-3	14	TGTGCCAGCTCACCCCGGACTGGCACAGATACGCAGTATTTT	CASSPRTGTDTQYF
-	-	TRBV11-2	TRBJ2-1	12	TGTGCCAGCAGCCCAAACAGCAATGAGCAGTTCTTC	CASSPNSNEQFF
many	-	TRBV29-1	TRBJ2-3	11	TGCAGCGTGGCTAGTTCACATACGCAGTATTTT	CSVASSHTQYF
few	-	TRBV12-5	TRBJ2-4	14	TGTGCTAGTGCCGGGGGCATCGGGATAAACATTCAGTACTTC	CASAGGIGINIQYF
-	TRBD2	TRBV3-1	TRBJ2-7	15	TGTGCCAGCACGCAACGGACTAGCTTGACCTACGAGCAGTACTTC	CASTQRTSLTYEQYF
few	TRBD1	TRBV5-1	TRBJ2-7	13	TGCGCCAGCAGCCCGGACAGGGTTAATGAGCAGTACTTC	CASSPDRVNEQYF
-	TRBD1	TRBV7-2	TRBJ1-1	16	TGTGCCAGCAGCTCACGCTTAGGACAGGGGGGCACTGAAGCTTTCTTT	CASSSRLGQGGTEAFF
-	-	TRBV12-3/TRBV12-4	TRBJ2-3	15	TGTGCCAGCAGTCAGGACAGCTCTAGCACAGATACGCAGTATTTT	CASSQDSSSTDTQYF
-	-	TRBV12-3/TRBV12-4	TRBJ2-5	13	TGTGCCAGCAGTCCATGGCCGAGAGAGACCCAGTACTTC	CASSPWPRETQYF
-	TRBD2	TRBV11-3	TRBJ2-4	16	TGTGCCAGCAGCCCACACGGACTAGCGGTGGGAAACATTCAGTACTTC	CASSPHGLAVGNIQYF
-	-	TRBV27	TRBJ2-7	13	TGTGCCTTTTCTAACGGGTACTCCTACGAGCAGTACTTC	CAFSNGYSYEQYF
-	-	TRBV9	TRBJ2-2	13	TGTGCCAGCAGCGTAGAGCCCACCGGGGAGCTGTTTTTT	CASSVEPTGELFF
few	-	TRBV5-6	TRBJ2-1	15	TGTGCCAGCAGCTTGCCGACATACTCCTACAATGAGCAGTTCTTC	CASSLPTYSYNEQFF
-	-	TRBV7-6	TRBJ2-5	14	TGTGCCAGCAGCTTACGACAGTACTCAGAGACCCAGTACTTC	CASSLRQYSETQYF
-	TRBD1	TRBV5-1	TRBJ1-2	12	TGCGCCAGCACCGCAGGGGGCTCGGGCTACACCTTC	CASTAGGSGYTF
few	-	TRBV20-1	TRBJ2-3	12	TGCAGTGCCCACTTGCCTACAGATACGCAGTATTTT	CSAHLPTDTQYF
-	TRBD2	TRBV6-5	TRBJ2-7	16	TGTGCCAGCAGTTACTCGAGCGGGACCGGGACTTACGAGCAGTACTTC	CASSYSSGTGTYEQYF
-	TRBD1	TRBV20-1	TRBJ1-1	14	TGCAGTGCGTCAGTACAGGGGGCGAACACTGAAGCTTTCTTT	CSASVQGANTEAFF
-	TRBD1	TRBV5-1	TRBJ2-2	14	TGCGCCAGCAGTAAGGGACAGGTGACCGGGGAGCTGTTTTTT	CASSKGQVTGELFF
-	-	TRBV2	TRBJ1-5	13	TGTGCCAGCAACGGGCGGAGCAATCAGCCCCAGCATTTT	CASNGRSNQPQHF
few	TRBD2	TRBV5-6	TRBJ2-1	16	TGTGCCAGCAGCTTCACTAGCGGGAGTACCTACAATGAGCAGTTCTTC	CASSFTSGSTYNEQFF
-	TRBD1	TRBV20-1	TRBJ1-5	15	TGCAGTGCTACAGGGGGATGGACAGGGGTTAAGCCCCAGCATTTT	CSATGGWTGVKPQHF
-	-	TRBV6-5	TRBJ2-7	13	TGTGCCAGCAGATCTCCGGGGTCCTACGAGCAGTACTTC	CASRSPGSYEQYF
few	TRBD1	TRBV6-5	TRBJ2-7	13	TGTGCCAGCGTTAACAGGGGAACCTACGAGCAGTACTTC	CASVNRGTYEQYF
-	TRBD2	TRBV10-3	TRBJ2-3	14	TGTGCCATCAGCCCGGGACTAGAATCAGATACGCAGTATTTT	CAISPGLESDTQYF
many	-	TRBV6-5	TRBJ2-2	15	TGTGCCAGCAAGTCGGCAGGCGTTAACACCGGGGAGCTGTTTTTT	CASKSAGVNTGELFF
-	TRBD2	TRBV7-2	TRBJ2-1	15	TGTGCCAGCAGCTTAGCAAGCGGGAGCTTGGGTGAGCAGTTCTTC	CASSLASGSLGEQFF
few	-	TRBV12-3/TRBV12-4	TRBJ1-5	14	TGTGCCAGCAGTTCCACGGTTGGGAATCAGCCCCAGCATTTT	CASSSTVGNQPQHF
-	-	TRBV5-6	TRBJ2-7	14	TGTGCCAGCAGAAAAAAGGGCAGTTCCTACGAGCAGTACTTC	CASRKKGSSYEQYF
-	-	TRBV5-1	TRBJ1-2	14	TGCGCCAGCAGCCGGACGGCCGAGGGGAATGGCTACACCTTC	CASSRTAEGNGYTF
-	-	TRBV12-3/TRBV12-4	TRBJ1-1	15	TGTGCCAGCAGTTTAGGGCAGGGGATTGGTACTGAAGCTTTCTTT	CASSLGQGIGTEAFF
-	TRBD2	TRBV5-1	TRBJ2-2	15	TGCGCCAGCAGGGGCCGCGGGGGGAACACCGGGGAGCTGTTTTTT	CASRGRGGNTGELFF
-	TRBD1	TRBV7-3	TRBJ2-2	14	TGTGCCAGCGAAGGACAGGGTGGAACCGGGGAGCTGTTTTTT	CASEGQGGTGELFF
-	TRBD1	TRBV11-3	TRBJ1-1	13	TGTGCCAGCAGCCCCGACAGGGATCAAAGGGCTTTCTTT	CASSPDRDQRAFF
few	TRBD1	TRBV29-1	TRBJ2-1	11	TGCAGCGTTGACAGGGGGCATGAGCAGTTCTTC	CSVDRGHEQFF
-	-	TRBV20-1	TRBJ2-7	11	TGCAGTGCTTCCCCCCACTACGAGCAGTACTTC	CSASPHYEQYF